Detailed here is one T cell receptor (beta chain). What it binds is unknown. Donors were ostensibly healthy at sampling, although undocumented immune exposures were probable. The data originate from a study of cytomegalovirus exposure and HLA in healthy donors. V lost 4 bases and J lost 5, with 23 bases in between. Germline values: CDR1 LGHNA, CDR2 YNFKEQ. The CDR3 is made up of 17 amino acids. Researchers ran the PCR with 60 Vbeta and 13 Jbeta primers. Clones were read by immunoSEQ multiplex PCR, and TCRdb kept only the in-frame ones, dropping some. The profile covers about 120,000 clones, with 75% to 85% appearing a single time and more than 8% taken by the ten largest. Whole-study results and caveats: Beyond CMV serostatus, there was no information to go on about immune exposure. The study designated 160 or so TCR beta chains cytomegalovirus-associated.

The clonotype was recovered from a female donor in good health and CMV-seropositive. Source material: PBMCs. The genes are TRBV4-2 and TRBJ1-1; D may be TRBD1 (6 bases). For the CDR3, the DNA is TGTGCCAGCAGCCGCATCAAGGGGGGGGGCGCAGGAACTGAAGCTTTCTTT. It specifies CASSRIKGGGAGTEAFF.